These 23 T cell receptor beta chains were sequenced from one sample in a study of CD8+CD57+ T cells in acquired aplastic anemia. Genomic DNA served as template for TCR beta VDJ and CDR3 profiling. TCRdb itself ran the reads through MiXCR, one entry per CDR3 protein. The sample gives some 190,000 distinct CDR3 sequences, around 45% of which show up once; roughly 3% is in the top ten. Sequencing input: sorted CD4+, CD8+, or CD8+CD57+ T cells (not recorded which) from PBMCs. The source of these receptors is a human donor in good health.

Note on this clonotype: One end of the junction does not line up with germline, which may come from a read error. The chain links TRBV19 to TRBJ2-5; D might be TRBD2 (6 bases). In germline, CDR1 is LNHDA, CDR2 SQIVND (reference sequence). This CDR3 spans 14 amino acids. CDR3 sequence reads: CASSTRLGEETRYF. As DNA, the CDR3 is TGTGCCAGTAGCACTAGACTAGGTGAAGAGACCCGGTACTTC.

The rearrangement joins TRBV10-2 to TRBJ2-1, with 8 bases identical to TRBD2. Trimming removed 6 bases from V and 4 bases from J; junction bases left unmatched: 8. There are 15 residues in the CDR3. Germline V CDR1 and CDR2: WSHSY, SAAADI. CDR3 in amino acids: CASSTSGGLYNEQFF. The CDR3 DNA follows: TGCGCCAGCAGCACCAGCGGGGGCCTGTACAATGAGCAGTTCTTC.

This clonotype was seen repeatedly, ten times or more. The V call is TRBV24-1, the J call TRBJ2-1; 8 nucleotides agree with TRBD2. V trimming: 7 bases; J trimming: 10 bases; junction bases outside the gene matches: 8. Per the germline V gene, CDR1 is KGHDR and CDR2 is SFDVKD. This CDR3 comprises 13 residues. For the CDR3, the DNA is TGTGCCACCAGCCAGGGGAAGCGGGAGGAGCAGTTCTTC. Protein product: CATSQGKREEQFF.

The chain couples TRBV25-1 to TRBJ2-7; D is undetermined. Trimming removed 4 bases from V and 3 bases from J, with 19 bases in between. The CDR3 is 16 residues long. CDR1 and CDR2 from the germline V gene are MGHDK and SYGVNS. The CDR3 loop reads CASSAHRDEPYYEQYF. The DNA for the CDR3 is TGTGCCAGCAGTGCCCACCGAGACGAACCCTACTACGAGCAGTACTTC.

J is TRBJ2-5 and V is TRBV29-1; 10 bases align to TRBD2. With V trimmed by 4 bases and J by 1 base, 3 bases remained unmatched. The CDR3 is made up of 14 amino acids. CDR1 SQVTM and CDR2 ANQGSEA come from the germline V gene. The CDR3 region is CSVGIAGGQETQYF. CDR3 coding DNA: TGCAGCGTTGGCATAGCGGGGGGCCAAGAGACCCAGTACTTC.

This clonotype showed up many times. The chain carries TRBV5-1 and TRBJ2-6; D is unresolved. The ends were cut back, 0 bases at V and 2 bases at J, with 6 bases in the middle. The CDR3 is 15 residues long. Germline CDR1 reads SGHRS; CDR2 reads YFSETQ. For the CDR3, the DNA is TGCGCCAGCAGCTTGGCTCAAACTGGGGCCAACGTCCTGACTTTC. Its protein is CASSLAQTGANVLTF.

This clonotype was recorded many times. This sequence joins TRBV5-1 and TRBJ1-1, with a weak D call TRBD1 (6 bases). The CDR3 is 14 amino acids. Trimming removed 7 bases at V and 3 bases at J, with 16 bases between. Germline V gene lookup returns CDR1 SGHRS and CDR2 YFSETQ. The CDR3 sequence: CASSSGGRDTEAFF. CDR3 DNA: TGCGCCAGCTCCTCGGGGGGCAGGGACACTGAAGCTTTCTTT.

This clonotype was found once. The chain is built from TRBV7-7 and TRBJ2-5, with 11 nucleotides matching TRBD2. V lost 4 bases and J lost 3; bases outside the gene matches: 7. The CDR3 totals 16 residues. Germline-derived CDR1 and CDR2 are SSHAT and FNYEAQ (reference sequence). The CDR3 is CASSSTTSGGKETQYF. The CDR3 DNA reads TGTGCCAGCAGCTCCACCACTAGCGGGGGAAAAGAGACCCAGTACTTC.

The CDR3 DNA is TGTGCCAGCAGTTTTAGGAGCTCCTACGAGCAGTACTTC. This sequence encodes CASSFRSSYEQYF. The chain has TRBV28 and TRBJ2-7, with unresolved D. Per germline, CDR1 MDHEN and CDR2 SYDVKM. The CDR3 extends over 13 amino acids. Trimming cost V 3 bases and J 0 bases, with 6 bases left between them.

The chain is built from TRBV4-1 and TRBJ2-4; TRBD2 matches at 11 bases. Germline CDR1 is MGHRA and CDR2 is YSYEKL. This CDR3 is built from 20 residues. V shed 0 bases, J shed 1 base, and the junction held 11 bases outside the gene matches. DNA for the CDR3: TGCGCCAGCAGCCAAGATGGTCTAGCGGGAGGTGACGCGGCCAAAAACATTCAGTACTTC. Its translation is CASSQDGLAGGDAAKNIQYF.

This clonotype was recorded at least ten times. The chain joins TRBV5-8 to TRBJ1-5; possible D gene TRBD1, 5 bases. The germline CDR1 and CDR2 sequences are SGHTS and YDEGEE. The CDR3 runs 15 residues. V gave up 5 bases and J gave up 6 bases, with 18 bases separating them. CDR3 in DNA: TGTGCCAGCAGTTCGGGGCAGGGACGGGTTCAGCCCCAGCATTTT. This translates into CASSSGQGRVQPQHF.

The chain has TRBV15 and TRBJ2-7; D unclear. V lost 4 bases and J lost 0, with 13 bases in between. This CDR3 spans 15 amino acids. Germline-derived CDR1 and CDR2 are LNHNV and YYDKDF (reference sequence). The CDR3 spells CATSTTRLNSYEQYF. Here the CDR3 DNA reads TGTGCCACCAGCACGACCAGGCTTAACTCCTACGAGCAGTACTTC. Together with reference TRBV15 and TRBJ2-7, the CDR3 gives the full variable domain: DAMVIQNPRYQVTQFGKPVTLSCSQTLNHNVMYWYQQKSSQAPKLLFHYYDKDFNNEADTPDNFQSRRPNTSFCFLDIRSPGLGDTAMYLCATSTTRLNSYEQYFGPGTRLTVT.

The rearrangement joins TRBV19 to TRBJ2-6; D ambiguous. CDR1 LNHDA and CDR2 SQIVND come from the germline V gene (reference sequence). Trimming removed 0 bases from V and 0 bases from J, with 3 bases in between. This CDR3 has 15 amino acids. DNA of the CDR3: TGTGCCAGTAGTATAGAACTCTCTGGGGCCAACGTCCTGACTTTC. Amino acids: CASSIELSGANVLTF.

Ten or more counts support this clonotype. The rearrangement joins TRBV7-6 to TRBJ2-2, with 13 bases matching TRBD2. The V gene's germline CDR1 is SGHVS and CDR2 FNYEAQ. The trim removed 4 bases at V and 9 bases at J, leaving 2 bases unmatched. The CDR3 is made up of 14 amino acids. CDR3 region: CASSWTSGRRELFF. The CDR3 bases are TGTGCCAGCAGCTGGACTAGCGGGAGAAGGGAGCTGTTTTTT.

The chain is built from TRBV20-1 and TRBJ2-1; D is possibly TRBD2 (6 bases). V shed 3 bases and J shed 0 bases, with 24 bases lying between them. In germline, CDR1 is DFQATT, CDR2 SNEGSKA (reference sequence). This CDR3 comprises 19 residues. The CDR3 region has the DNA TGCAGTGCTAGCGGGCGTGCGGGAAGGGTTAGAGGCTCCTACAATGAGCAGTTCTTC. Amino acid sequence: CSASGRAGRVRGSYNEQFF.

The J gene is TRBJ2-3, the V gene TRBV25-1, with 12 bases lining up with TRBD2. V lost 4 bases, J lost 8 bases, and 4 bases stayed unmatched. The CDR3 runs to 14 residues. Germline V CDR1 and CDR2: MGHDK, SYGVNS. Here the CDR3 DNA reads TGTGCCAGCAGTGGACTAGCGGGAGTTGGTACGCAGTATTTT. Residues: CASSGLAGVGTQYF.

The chain is built from TRBV24-1 and TRBJ2-7; D unresolved. The V and J ends lost 3 bases and 6 bases respectively, with 11 bases between them. The CDR3 is 13 residues long. The germline V gene encodes CDR1 KGHDR and CDR2 SFDVKD. The CDR3 is CATSDAPTFEQYF. CDR3 sequence (DNA): TGTGCCACCAGTGATGCCCCAACATTCGAGCAGTACTTC.

This clonotype appeared a few times. The rearrangement joins TRBV7-9 to TRBJ2-7, with unresolved D. Trimming took off 0 bases at V and 4 bases at J, with 4 bases between the two ends. Germline CDR1 is SEHNR and CDR2 is FQNEAQ (reference sequence). The CDR3 runs to 12 residues. The CDR3 spells CASSLALYEQYF. CDR3 sequence (DNA): TGTGCCAGCAGCTTAGCCCTTTACGAGCAGTACTTC.

As concerns this clonotype: The CDR3 does not close with the conserved phenylalanine or tryptophan, likely indicating a read error. This chain connects TRBV24-1 to TRBJ2-3, with D perhaps TRBD2 (5 bases). This CDR3 has 16 residues. CDR1 is KGHDR, CDR2 SFDVKD, per germline. CDR3 nucleotide sequence: TGTGCCGCCAGTGGGATGAGGACTGCTAGCACAGATACGCAGTATTCT. The encoded protein is CAASGMRTASTDTQYS.

V gene TRBV11-1 combines with J gene TRBJ2-3; 10 bases match TRBD2. The junction had 5 bases not matched to a gene; V was cut back by 3 bases and J by 2 bases. The CDR3 has 16 residues. From germline, CDR1 is SGHAT and CDR2 FQDESV (reference sequence). The CDR3 nucleotides are TGTGCCAGCAGCTTTCCCGGGACTAGCGACACAGATACGCAGTATTTT. Translated: CASSFPGTSDTDTQYF.

The chain employs TRBV20-1 and TRBJ2-1; the D gene could be TRBD1 or TRBD2 (6 bases each). The CDR3 spans 16 residues. V was trimmed by 0 bases and J by 3 bases, leaving 15 bases between them. Germline CDR1 and CDR2: DFQATT and SNEGSKA (reference sequence). The CDR3 loop is CSARDTLGGDYNEQFF. CDR3 coding DNA: TGCAGTGCTAGAGATACATTGGGGGGCGACTACAATGAGCAGTTCTTC.

This clonotype showed up many times. The rearrangement uses TRBV6-1 and TRBJ1-1; D is perhaps TRBD1 (5 bases). Trimming removed 7 bases from V and 5 bases from J, with 17 bases in between. The CDR3 extends over 14 amino acids. Germline lookup yields CDR1 MNHNS and CDR2 SASEGT. The CDR3 DNA is TGTGCCAGCATGAGCAGGGATAGGGAGACTGAAGCTTTCTTT. This codes for CASMSRDRETEAFF.

The chain couples TRBV10-2 to TRBJ1-6; D gene ambiguous. Germline V lookup: CDR1 WSHSY, CDR2 SAAADI. The CDR3 consists of 15 residues. Trimming pared 3 bases from V and 4 bases from J, leaving 10 bases between. CDR3 sequence reads: CASSDPIDYNSPLHF. As DNA, the CDR3 is TGCGCCAGCAGTGATCCCATAGATTATAATTCACCCCTCCACTTT.